This passage covers 5 T cell receptor beta chains from one sample sequenced in a study of T cells in Graves' hyperthyroidism and ophthalmopathy. Amplification yielded TCR beta CDR3 regions, with RNA transcripts as the source. HTBI primers were the set used in a first-round RT-PCR of the TCR CDR3. TCRdb called the multiplex PCR reads again in MiXCR, with one record for every CDR3 protein. The sample has 490,000 or so distinct CDR3 sequences, just under 20% seen once. Sequenced material: blood. The source is a man aged 40-49 years with Graves' ophthalmopathy.

This clonotype was counted only a few times. This chain joins TRBV12-5 and TRBJ2-2; 8 bases map to TRBD1. The germline V gene encodes CDR1 LGHNT and CDR2 FRNRAP. The CDR3 covers 15 residues. Losses at the gene ends were 9 bases for V and 0 bases for J; bases not matched to a gene: 6. CDR3 in DNA: TGTGCTAGCCAGACGGGACAGGCGAACACCGGGGAGCTGTTTTTT. This encodes CASQTGQANTGELFF.

This clonotype was seen a few times. The chain couples TRBV6-1 to TRBJ1-5, with 7 positions matching TRBD1. This CDR3 region has 15 residues. CDR1 and CDR2 (germline): MNHNS, SASEGT. The V gene end was trimmed by 5 bases and the J gene end by 2 bases; junction bases not matched to a gene: 6. CDR3 region: CASSSSDRGNQPQHF. The CDR3 bases are TGTGCCAGCAGTTCATCCGACAGGGGCAATCAGCCCCAGCATTTT.

Many counts were recorded for this clonotype. The gene calls are TRBV11-2 and TRBJ2-7, with TRBD2 identical over 9 bases. Trimming removed 6 bases from V and 1 base from J; junction bases left unmatched: 4. Per germline, CDR1 SGHAT and CDR2 FQNNGV. CDR3 size: 14 residues. The CDR3: CASSSTSGSYEQYF. CDR3 nucleotide sequence: TGTGCCAGCAGTTCAACTAGCGGGTCCTACGAGCAGTACTTC. The full variable domain, with the rest looked up from reference TRBV11-2 and TRBJ2-7, is EAGVAQSPRYKIIEKRQSVAFWCNPISGHATLYWYQQILGQGPKLLIQFQNNGVVDDSQLPKDRFSAERLKGVDSTLKIQPAKLEDSAVYLCASSSTSGSYEQYFGPGTRLTVT.

The rearrangement links TRBV2 to TRBJ2-7, with 9 positions matching TRBD2. Germline lookup yields CDR1 SNHLY and CDR2 FYNNEI. The J segment lost 2 bases and the V segment lost 6 bases, leaving 8 bases of the junction unmatched. CDR3 length equals 15 residues. CDR3 sequence reads: CASREIAGEAYEQYF. In nucleotides, the CDR3 is TGTGCCAGCAGAGAAATAGCGGGGGAGGCCTACGAGCAGTACTTC.

In this sample, this clonotype turned up a few times. CDR3 coding DNA: TGTGCCAGCTGGGAGTGGGACTCCTACGAGCAGTACTTC. Its protein is CASWEWDSYEQYF. The chain has TRBV6-2 or TRBV6-3 and TRBJ2-7, with D possibly matching TRBD2 (5 bases). The V end was cut by 8 bases, the J end by 0 bases, with 11 bases between. There are 13 residues in the CDR3. Germline CDR1 is MNHEY and CDR2 is SVGEGT.